This T cell receptor (beta chain) originates from a study of blood T cell repertoires in COVID-19. The CDR3 runs to 15 residues. Germline values: CDR1 DFQATT, CDR2 SNEGSKA (reference sequence). Deletions cut 3 bases from V and 3 bases from J, with 15 bases between. Data came from immunoSEQ multiplex PCR; TCRdb stores just in-frame clones and leaves some out. The table records 65,000 to 95,000 clones, more than 85% of them present only once. The chain is built from TRBV20-1 and TRBJ2-1; TRBD2 might be the D (5 bases). The TCR comes from a man over 45 with COVID-19, enrolled during active disease. The sample was peripheral blood. CDR3 loop: CSASWSFSDYNEQFF. The CDR3 DNA sequence: TGCAGTGCTAGTTGGTCTTTTAGCGACTACAATGAGCAGTTCTTC.